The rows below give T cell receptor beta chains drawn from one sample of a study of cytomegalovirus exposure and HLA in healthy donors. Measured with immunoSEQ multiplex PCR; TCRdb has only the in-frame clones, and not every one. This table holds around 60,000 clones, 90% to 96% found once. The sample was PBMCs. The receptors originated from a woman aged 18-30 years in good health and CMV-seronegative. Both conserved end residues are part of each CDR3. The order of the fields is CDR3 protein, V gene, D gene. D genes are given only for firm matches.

CARWGGLAGVGDTQYF,TRBV19,TRBD2
CASSRGLETQYF,TRBV28,-
CASRGLENQPQHF,TRBV19,-
CASSIAQATQETQYF,TRBV19,-
CASRQGGGTEAFF,TRBV6-1,TRBD1
CASGRQTNEKLFF,TRBV6-5,-
CASSPPGSQSTNEKLFF,TRBV28,-
CASSSRQGMGPYEQYF,TRBV7-2,TRBD1
CAWSVLGGSGQGLSQPQHF,TRBV30,TRBD1
CASSQYLAGVETQYF,TRBV11-2,TRBD2
CASSFRVFAEAFF,TRBV27,-
CASSLSQALPYGYTF,TRBV28,-
CASSTRSTPYSGNTIYF,TRBV19,-
CASSHGLAGLFF,TRBV28,TRBD2
CAISGGSPTNYGYTF,TRBV10-3,-